A single TCR beta chain is shown here with its context. Since a much larger clone is just one base distant, this may be a read error. The data were obtained in a study of T cells in Graves' hyperthyroidism and ophthalmopathy. There were TCR beta CDR3 regions amplified from RNA transcripts. HTBI primers drove first-round RT-PCR of the TCR CDR3. MiXCR, run by TCRdb on the multiplex PCR reads, gives a single entry per CDR3 protein. The sample records hundreds of thousands of distinct CDR3 sequences, 35% to 40% being singletons. This CDR3 is 13 amino acids long. Germline CDR1 DFQATT, CDR2 SNEGSKA (reference sequence).

The sequenced material came from blood. This chain links TRBV20-1 with TRBJ2-7; D ambiguous. This receptor was taken from a young man with Graves' hyperthyroidism. CDR3 nucleotide sequence: TGCAGTGCTAGGGCCAGTGGCGCCTACGAGCGGTACTTC. It yields the protein CSARASGAYERYF.